This T cell receptor beta chain was retrieved from a study of blood T cells in healthy people across ages. Overall study context: About one barcoded beta molecule per two T cells was captured by template switching.

Per germline, CDR1 MNHNS and CDR2 SASEGT. V gave up 1 base and J gave up 6 bases, with 4 bases separating them. The CDR3 totals 13 residues. This clonotype was seen a few times. Together with a sample-barcoded 5' primer, a J-beta primer mix was included in a second PCR lasting roughly 6 to 12 cycles. One entry per CDR3 protein, called by TCRdb with MiXCR from the 5' RACE reads. The data hold around 650,000 distinct CDR3 sequences, with 40% to 45% observed a single time. The amount of total RNA extracted per sample was at least 5.5 micrograms. V gene TRBV6-1 combines with J gene TRBJ1-6, with no clear D. This TCR was sampled from a man aged 80 or over in good health. The sequencing sample was made of blood. The CDR3 is CASSEGSNSPLHF. The CDR3 DNA sequence: TGTGCCAGCAGTGAAGGAAGTAATTCACCCCTCCACTTT.